This passage covers 29 T cell receptor beta chains from one sample sequenced in a study of STAT5B mutations in CD4+ large granular lymphocyte leukemia. Profiling relied on immunoSEQ multiplex PCR, and the TCRdb table lists in-frame clones only, not all of them. The top ten clones hold approximately 1.5% of a sample with 45,000 to 55,000 clones, around 70% of them seen once. Sequences were obtained from CD4+ T cells from blood buffy coats. Every receptor here comes from a human donor in good health.

J is TRBJ1-5 and V is TRBV28, with D unresolved. The CDR3 sequence is 15 residues long. The germline V gene encodes CDR1 MDHEN and CDR2 SYDVKM. V shed 2 bases and J shed 0 bases, with 8 bases lying between them. The CDR3 DNA follows: TGTGCCAGCAGTTTAAGAGGGAGTAGCAATCAGCCCCAGCATTTT. This encodes CASSLRGSSNQPQHF.

This clone appeared a few times. The chain has TRBV21-1 and TRBJ1-6. TRBV21-1 is described as a pseudogene. The CDR3 length is 19 residues. The CDR3 region is CASSKVSGDISSYNSPLHF. The CDR3 nucleotides are TGTGCCAGCAGCAAAGTTTCAGGAGATATATCGTCCTATAATTCACCCCTCCACTTT.

This chain joins TRBV5-8 and TRBJ2-7, with 7 nucleotides matching TRBD1. This CDR3 comprises 13 residues. In germline, CDR1 is SGHTS, CDR2 YDEGEE. V was pared by 4 bases and J by 2 bases, with 3 bases of the junction left unmatched. CDR3 in amino acids: CASSGDSTYEQYF. Written as DNA, the CDR3 is TGTGCCAGCAGCGGGGACAGTACCTACGAGCAGTACTTC.

This clone was counted a single time. The chain uses TRBV7-2 and TRBJ2-1; D is unclear. CDR1 is SGHTA and CDR2 is FQGNSA in the germline V gene. Trimming left V 0 bases short and J 9 bases short, with 12 bases between. The CDR3 runs 14 residues. The CDR3 region is CASSLAGWSGEQFF. The CDR3 DNA reads as TGTGCCAGCAGCTTAGCAGGCTGGTCCGGTGAGCAGTTCTTC.

Relative to its sample, this clone is medium-sized. The CDR3 reads CAWSPGTGAPRAFF. The CDR3, as DNA: TGTGCCTGGAGTCCTGGGACAGGGGCTCCGAGAGCTTTCTTT. This sequence joins TRBV30 and TRBJ1-1, with 10 bases that match TRBD1. The CDR3 spans 14 residues. Germline V gives CDR1 GTSNPN, CDR2 SVGIG (reference sequence). V shed 2 bases and J 10 bases; nucleotides not matched to a gene: 10.

This chain links TRBV2 with TRBJ1-3; TRBD1 is a possible D gene (5 bases). Per the germline V gene, CDR1 is SNHLY and CDR2 is FYNNEI. The CDR3 spans 14 residues. Trimming removed 7 bases at V and 1 base at J, with 11 bases between. The CDR3 nucleotides are TGTGCCAGCACTGGGGACCCATCTGGAAACACCATATATTTT. Its protein product is CASTGDPSGNTIYF.

In its sample, this clone was seen a few times. The chain carries TRBV10-3 and TRBJ1-6; D gene unclear. V lost 3 bases, J lost 7 bases, and 10 bases lay in between. This CDR3 has 14 amino acids. Germline V gene sequence: CDR1 ENHRY, CDR2 SYGVKD. CDR3 in amino acids: CAISEGQPNSPLHF. CDR3 nucleotides: TGTGCCATCAGTGAAGGGCAGCCAAATTCACCCCTCCACTTT.

The table lists this clone with a few counts. The chain employs TRBV6-6 and TRBJ2-5, with 7 bases aligning to TRBD1. The CDR3 contains 13 residues. V shed 9 bases and J 3 bases; nucleotides not matched to a gene: 7. Germline CDR1 and CDR2: MNHNY and SVGAGI (reference sequence). Written as DNA, the CDR3 is TGTGCCAGAGCTGACAGGGTAAAAGAGACCCAGTACTTC. This encodes CARADRVKETQYF.

The sample holds a few counts of this clone. The chain combines TRBV19 with TRBJ1-5; a possible D gene is TRBD1 (5 bases). The length of the CDR3 is 15 residues. V lost 6 bases, J lost 3 bases, and 15 bases lay in between. Per germline, CDR1 LNHDA and CDR2 SQIVND (reference sequence). Written as DNA, the CDR3 is TGTGCCAGTAGCGCACGGATGGGGGACAATCAGCCCCAGCATTTT. Amino acid sequence: CASSARMGDNQPQHF.

The rearrangement links TRBV5-1 to TRBJ2-5; 10 bases are shared with TRBD2. The V segment lost 7 bases and the J segment 1 base; nucleotides outside the gene matches: 1. Per germline, CDR1 SGHRS and CDR2 YFSETQ. The CDR3 extends over 13 amino acids. CDR3 in amino acids: CASGLAVQETQYF. The CDR3 DNA sequence: TGCGCCAGCGGACTAGCGGTCCAAGAGACCCAGTACTTC.

The J gene is TRBJ2-1, the V gene TRBV19; tentative D call: TRBD2 (5 bases). Looked up from germline, CDR1 is LNHDA and CDR2 is SQIVND (reference sequence). The V end was cut by 3 bases, the J end by 14 bases, with 14 bases between. The CDR3 has 12 residues. CDR3 bases: TGTGCCAGTAGTATGGCGGGCGGCGGCGAGTTCTTC. Amino acid sequence: CASSMAGGGEFF.

This chain uses TRBV2 with TRBJ2-3, with D maybe TRBD2 (5 bases). The CDR3 covers 11 residues. With 2 bases removed from V and 10 bases from J, the gap between germline ends came to 7 bases. Germline CDR1 SNHLY, CDR2 FYNNEI. CDR3 residues: CASSELEAQYF. The CDR3 nucleotides are TGTGCCAGCAGTGAATTGGAGGCGCAGTATTTT.

The rearrangement uses TRBV27 and TRBJ1-2, with D unclear. In germline, CDR1 is MNHEY, CDR2 SMNVEV (reference sequence). V was trimmed by 3 bases and J by 6 bases, leaving 11 bases between them. The CDR3 loop spans 13 amino acids. The CDR3 protein is CASSLVGSDGYTF. DNA of the CDR3: TGTGCCAGCAGTTTGGTGGGGAGCGATGGCTACACCTTC.

The chain combines TRBV11-3 with TRBJ2-1; TRBD2 agrees at 8 bases. V was pared by 3 bases and J by 6 bases, with 4 bases of the junction left unmatched. Germline CDR1 SGHNT, CDR2 YENEEA. There are 14 residues in the CDR3. The CDR3 bases are TGTGCCAGCAGCTTGGGACTAGAAGGCAATGAGCAGTTCTTC. Translating it yields CASSLGLEGNEQFF.

J is TRBJ2-4 and V is TRBV9; D is unclear. CDR3 length: 14 amino acids. V was clipped by 0 bases and J by 0 bases, with 4 bases between them. Germline V lookup: CDR1 SGDLS, CDR2 YYNGEE. The CDR3 region is CASSVGLAKNIQYF. The CDR3 DNA sequence: TGTGCCAGCAGCGTAGGGCTAGCCAAAAACATTCAGTACTTC.

The chain recombines TRBV7-9 with TRBJ1-6; no definite D call. Looked up from germline, CDR1 is SEHNR and CDR2 is FQNEAQ (reference sequence). CDR3 size: 15 residues. V shed 1 base and J shed 5 bases, with 9 bases lying between them. CDR3 residues: CASSLGVVDNSPLHF. The CDR3 region has the DNA TGTGCCAGCAGCTTAGGGGTAGTGGATAATTCACCCCTCCACTTT.

Here the CDR3 reads CASRGELLRDTQYF. The CDR3 nucleotides read TGTGCCAGCAGGGGGGAACTACTTCGGGATACGCAGTATTTT. This chain connects TRBV2 to TRBJ2-3, with D perhaps given as TRBD1 or TRBD2 (5 bases each). The CDR3 runs 14 residues. V dropped 6 bases and J dropped 6 bases, with 16 bases sitting between them. Per germline, CDR1 SNHLY and CDR2 FYNNEI.

The chain combines TRBV19 with TRBJ2-3; the D is unclear. The CDR3 extends over 11 amino acids. Germline V lookup: CDR1 LNHDA, CDR2 SQIVND (reference sequence). The V gene lost 7 bases and the J gene lost 7 bases, with 9 bases spanning the gap. The CDR3 loop reads CASTPIYTQYF. CDR3 sequence (DNA): TGTGCCAGTACGCCTATCTATACGCAGTATTTT. Filled out from reference TRBV19 and TRBJ2-3, the complete variable domain reads DGGITQSPKYLFRKEGQNVTLSCEQNLNHDAMYWYRQDPGQGLRLIYYSQIVNDFQKGDIAEGYSVSREKKESFPLTVTSAQKNPTAFYLCASTPIYTQYFGPGTRLTVL.

The V call is TRBV11-2, the J call TRBJ2-3, with 9 bases aligning to TRBD2. Germline-derived CDR1 and CDR2 are SGHAT and FQNNGV. Unmatched junction bases numbered 12, after V lost 0 bases and J lost 2 bases. CDR3 length equals 19 residues. This CDR3 is CASSLDRSSSGVITDTQYF. CDR3 sequence (DNA): TGTGCCAGCAGCTTAGATCGATCTTCTAGCGGGGTTATCACAGATACGCAGTATTTT. Drawing the rest from reference TRBV11-2 and TRBJ2-3, the complete variable domain is EAGVAQSPRYKIIEKRQSVAFWCNPISGHATLYWYQQILGQGPKLLIQFQNNGVVDDSQLPKDRFSAERLKGVDSTLKIQPAKLEDSAVYLCASSLDRSSSGVITDTQYFGPGTRLTVL.

The rearrangement joins TRBV28 to TRBJ1-5; D is perhaps TRBD1 (5 bases). There are 15 residues in the CDR3. Per the germline V gene, CDR1 is MDHEN and CDR2 is SYDVKM. V lost 6 bases and J lost 1, with 13 bases in between. CDR3 sequence reads: CASSPRDGSNQPQHF. The CDR3, as DNA: TGTGCCAGCAGCCCCAGGGACGGGAGCAATCAGCCCCAGCATTTT.

This clone appeared a few times. J is TRBJ1-2 and V is TRBV13, with 7 positions matching TRBD1. CDR1 PRHDT and CDR2 FYEKMQ come from the germline V gene (reference sequence). There are 13 residues in the CDR3. V shed 2 bases and J 6 bases; nucleotides not matched to a gene: 3. The CDR3 region has the DNA TGTGCCAGCAGCTTATTTAGGGGGCATGGCTACACCTTC. This codes for CASSLFRGHGYTF.

About this clone: The junction and the germline gene differ at one end; a read error may be behind it. The chain has TRBV5-1 and TRBJ2-7; TRBD1 is a possible D gene (5 bases). CDR3 length: 14 amino acids. Germline V gene lookup returns CDR1 SGHRS and CDR2 YFSETQ. Here the CDR3 reads CASSTPQGSSEQYF. For the CDR3, the DNA is TGCGCCAGCAGCACCCCTCAGGGTTCCTCCGAGCAGTACTTC.

The chain uses TRBV19 and TRBJ1-6; 7 nucleotides agree with TRBD1. Germline values: CDR1 LNHDA, CDR2 SQIVND (reference sequence). V trimming: 9 bases; J trimming: 5 bases; junction bases outside the gene matches: 7. The CDR3 is 14 amino acids. CDR3 protein: CASRQGVNNSPLHF. CDR3 DNA sequence: TGTGCCAGCAGACAGGGAGTAAATAATTCACCCCTCCACTTT.

The CDR3 sequence: CASSLPGQGSYGYTF. Here the CDR3 DNA reads TGTGCCAGCAGCTTGCCCGGACAGGGATCCTATGGCTACACCTTC. The rearrangement links TRBV5-6 to TRBJ1-2, with 8 bases fitting TRBD1. CDR1 is SGHDT, CDR2 YYEEEE, per germline. J was trimmed by 4 bases and V by 1 base; bases with no gene match: 6. The CDR3 sequence is 15 residues long. Combining the CDR3 with reference TRBV5-6 and TRBJ1-2 gives the whole variable domain DAGVTQSPTHLIKTRGQQVTLRCSPKSGHDTVSWYQQALGQGPQFIFQYYEEEERQRGNFPDRFSGHQFPNYSSELNVNALLLGDSALYLCASSLPGQGSYGYTFGSGTRLTVV.

This chain links TRBV18 with TRBJ2-3, with 7 bases identical to TRBD1. V lost 3 bases and J lost 4; bases outside the gene matches: 19. The CDR3 spans 19 residues. CDR1 KGHSH and CDR2 LQKENI come from the germline V gene. CDR3: CASSPPTGIRGDQADTQYF. In DNA, the CDR3 is TGTGCCAGCTCACCGCCGACAGGGATTCGTGGGGATCAGGCAGATACGCAGTATTTT. The full variable domain, rest sourced from reference TRBV18 and TRBJ2-3, is NAGVMQNPRHLVRRRGQEARLRCSPMKGHSHVYWYRQLPEEGLKFMVYLQKENIIDESGMPKERFSAEFPKEGPSILRIQQVVRGDSAAYFCASSPPTGIRGDQADTQYFGPGTRLTVL.

The J gene is TRBJ1-3, the V gene TRBV9; no clear D. CDR1 is SGDLS and CDR2 is YYNGEE in the germline V gene. The CDR3 length is 16 residues. Trimming shortened V by 0 bases and J by 0 bases, and 10 bases separated the two germline ends. CDR3 coding DNA: TGTGCCAGCAGCGTAGCGGACCCCCTCTCTGGAAACACCATATATTTT. Protein product: CASSVADPLSGNTIYF.

Comment on this clone: The junction differs from germline at one of its ends, possibly a read error. CDR3 amino acids: CAIRDGQGRGQPRHF. In DNA form, the CDR3 reads TGTGCCATCAGGGACGGACAGGGCCGGGGCCAGCCCCGGCATTTT. The chain uses TRBV10-3 and TRBJ1-5; 8 positions match TRBD1. Germline V gene sequence: CDR1 ENHRY, CDR2 SYGVKD. This CDR3 comprises 15 residues.

The CDR3 sequence is CASSLLQGANWSPLHF. The CDR3 coding sequence is TGTGCCAGCAGTTTATTACAGGGGGCGAATTGGTCACCCCTCCACTTT. This chain uses TRBV28 with TRBJ1-6; 9 nucleotides line up with TRBD1. V was clipped by 1 base and J by 10 bases; unmatched bases: 8. The CDR3 runs 16 residues. Germline CDR1 and CDR2: MDHEN and SYDVKM.

The DNA of the CDR3 is TGCGCCAGTTCCCAATTAAGCGGTTACGAGCAGTACTTC. This encodes CASSQLSGYEQYF. V and J are TRBV5-1 and TRBJ2-7, with D perhaps matching TRBD2 (5 bases). The CDR3 extends over 13 amino acids. CDR1 SGHRS and CDR2 YFSETQ come from the germline V gene. Trimming removed 8 bases at V and 4 bases at J, with 16 bases between.